A single sample gave rise to the 22 T cell receptor beta chains below, sequenced in a study of blood T cells in healthy people across ages. A second PCR, run for about 7 to 12 cycles, used a sample-barcoded 5' primer plus a J-beta primer mix. TCRdb reprocessed the 5' RACE reads with MiXCR, giving one entry per CDR3 protein. The sample lists 850,000 to 1,100,000 distinct CDR3 sequences, under 40% occurring once. The specimen sequenced was blood. Receptors originate from a man aged 18 to 30 in good health.

This clonotype was seen just once. The chain employs TRBV7-6 and TRBJ2-7; D may be TRBD1 (5 bases). V dropped 5 bases and J dropped 6 bases, with 11 bases sitting between them. Germline CDR1 and CDR2: SGHVS and FNYEAQ. This CDR3 spans 12 amino acids. The DNA of the CDR3 is TGTGCCAGCAGCCGGAACCAGGGCGAGCAGTACTTC. This gives the protein CASSRNQGEQYF. Full variable domain (outside the CDR3, taken from reference TRBV7-6 and TRBJ2-7): GAGVSQSPRYKVTKRGQDVALRCDPISGHVSLYWYRQALGQGPEFLTYFNYEAQQDKSGLPNDRFSAERPEGSISTLTIQRTEQRDSAMYRCASSRNQGEQYFGPGTRLTVT.

This sequence joins TRBV11-2 and TRBJ2-2; D perhaps matches TRBD1 (6 bases). Germline V gene data show CDR1 as SGHAT and CDR2 as FQNNGV. V dropped 1 base and J dropped 1 base, with 13 bases sitting between them. The CDR3 spans 17 residues. The DNA for the CDR3 is TGTGCCAGCAGCTTAGGGGGCTGGACAGTGAACACCGGGGAGCTGTTTTTT. Encoded protein: CASSLGGWTVNTGELFF.

This chain links TRBV7-2 with TRBJ2-7; D may correspond to TRBD1 or TRBD2 (5 bases each). The CDR3 is 16 amino acids. V lost 1 base and J lost 0, with 13 bases in between. From germline, CDR1 is SGHTA and CDR2 FQGNSA. The CDR3 region has the DNA TGTGCCAGCAGCTTAGGATCGGGGCGGAGCTCCTACGAGCAGTACTTC. Amino acid sequence: CASSLGSGRSSYEQYF.

The chain is built from TRBV6-6 and TRBJ1-2; D gene ambiguous. Trimming shortened V by 1 base and J by 0 bases, and 9 bases separated the two germline ends. Germline lookup yields CDR1 MNHNY and CDR2 SVGAGI (reference sequence). This CDR3 contains 15 residues. DNA for the CDR3: TGTGCCAGCAGTTACTTCCCCAGAACTAACTATGGCTACACCTTC. Amino acids: CASSYFPRTNYGYTF.

This clonotype was recorded a few times. J is TRBJ1-5 and V is TRBV20-1; maybe TRBD1 (5 bases). Trimming took 5 bases from V and 0 from J, leaving 11 bases between them. The germline V gene encodes CDR1 DFQATT and CDR2 SNEGSKA (reference sequence). The CDR3 is made up of 14 amino acids. CDR3 loop: CSAVPGTSNQPQHF. In DNA, the CDR3 is TGCAGTGCTGTCCCAGGGACTAGCAATCAGCCCCAGCATTTT.

This clonotype was counted a single time. V usage is TRBV30 and J usage is TRBJ1-2; D is unclear. Per the germline V gene, CDR1 is GTSNPN and CDR2 is SVGIG (reference sequence). This CDR3 has 15 residues. Trimming pared 5 bases from V and 0 bases from J, leaving 16 bases between. The CDR3 DNA sequence: TGTGCCTGGGCGGCCAAAGGGTTAGCTAACTATGGCTACACCTTC. Protein product: CAWAAKGLANYGYTF.

This clonotype was observed a handful of times. In DNA, the CDR3 is TGCGCCAGCAGCCCACCCAGGGGGTCCAACTATGGCTACACCTTC. Its protein is CASSPPRGSNYGYTF. The rearrangement uses TRBV5-1 and TRBJ1-2; 7 bases match TRBD1. The CDR3 runs 15 residues. J was trimmed by 2 bases and V by 4 bases; bases with no gene match: 8. Germline V CDR1 and CDR2: SGHRS, YFSETQ.

The J gene is TRBJ2-3, the V gene TRBV7-3; no firm D call. V dropped 2 bases and J dropped 4 bases, with 13 bases sitting between them. Germline CDR1 reads SGHTA; CDR2 reads FQGTGA. The CDR3 spans 15 residues. The CDR3 sequence is CASSLLGGRSDTQYF. The CDR3, as DNA: TGTGCCAGCAGCTTATTAGGTGGGCGATCAGATACGCAGTATTTT.

The chain links TRBV9 to TRBJ1-2, with D unresolved. Germline assignment: CDR1 SGDLS and CDR2 YYNGEE. CDR3 size: 12 residues. V lost 5 bases, J lost 4 bases, and 9 bases lay in between. In nucleotides, the CDR3 is TGTGCCAGCAGGACTGTCCCCTATGGCTACACCTTC. Translated, it gives CASRTVPYGYTF.

The chain employs TRBV4-1 and TRBJ2-1, with 12 bases lining up with TRBD2. The CDR3 sequence is 16 residues long. The germline V gene encodes CDR1 MGHRA and CDR2 YSYEKL. The V gene end was trimmed by 4 bases and the J gene end by 5 bases; junction bases not matched to a gene: 6. This chain's CDR3 is CASSRPGLAGHNEQFF. Here the CDR3 DNA reads TGCGCCAGCAGCCGCCCAGGACTAGCGGGACACAATGAGCAGTTCTTC.

The genes are TRBV14 and TRBJ2-5; D ambiguous. The CDR3 is made up of 16 amino acids. V was cut by 3 bases and J by 2 bases, with 16 bases left in between. Germline V gene lookup returns CDR1 SGHDN and CDR2 FVKESK. DNA of the CDR3: TGTGCCAGCAGCCATCGGGCCGAGCGACAACAAGAGACCCAGTACTTC. It yields the protein CASSHRAERQQETQYF. The full variable domain, completed using reference TRBV14 and TRBJ2-5, is EAGVTQFPSHSVIEKGQTVTLRCDPISGHDNLYWYRRVMGKEIKFLLHFVKESKQDESGMPNNRFLAERTGGTYSTLKVQPAELEDSGVYFCASSHRAERQQETQYFGPGTRLLVL.

In this sample, this clonotype turned up a few times. This chain connects TRBV6-5 to TRBJ1-1, with 9 bases aligning to TRBD1. After removal of 6 bases from V and 10 bases from J, the junction contained 3 bases not matched to a gene. There are 11 residues in the CDR3. Looked up from germline, CDR1 is MNHEY and CDR2 is SVGAGI. The CDR3 nucleotides are TGTGCCAGCAGGGGACAGGGCCTAGCTTTCTTT. Translated, it gives CASRGQGLAFF.

This clonotype was recorded a few times. V usage is TRBV20-1 and J usage is TRBJ2-7; 11 positions match TRBD1. Per the germline V gene, CDR1 is DFQATT and CDR2 is SNEGSKA (reference sequence). The CDR3 totals 15 residues. J was trimmed by 4 bases and V by 5 bases; bases with no gene match: 10. CDR3 in amino acids: CSAYSRDRGIYEQYF. The CDR3 DNA reads TGCAGTGCTTATTCCCGGGACAGGGGGATTTACGAGCAGTACTTC.

CDR3 region: CATSRGLGITEAFF. The CDR3 nucleotides read TGTGCCACCAGCAGAGGGTTAGGTATTACTGAAGCTTTCTTT. This sequence joins TRBV15 and TRBJ1-1; D uncertain. Trimming removed 1 base from V and 5 bases from J, with 11 bases in between. CDR3 length equals 14 residues. CDR1 and CDR2 (germline): LNHNV, YYDKDF (reference sequence).

This clonotype has only a few counts. J is TRBJ1-1 and V is TRBV29-1; D gene unclear. Germline V gene lookup returns CDR1 SQVTM and CDR2 ANQGSEA. CDR3 length: 14 amino acids. The V end lost 4 bases, the J end lost 0 bases, and 12 bases lay between the germline ends. The CDR3 spells CSVGLENMNTEAFF. The CDR3 nucleotides read TGCAGCGTTGGTTTGGAGAATATGAACACTGAAGCTTTCTTT. The full variable domain, in which reference TRBV29-1 and TRBJ1-1 provide the parts outside the CDR3, is SAVISQKPSRDICQRGTSLTIQCQVDSQVTMMFWYRQQPGQSLTLIATANQGSEATYESGFVIDKFPISRPNLTFSTLTVSNMSPEDSSIYLCSVGLENMNTEAFFGQGTRLTVV.

This clonotype turned up a few times. The CDR3, as DNA: TGCAGTGCTAGAGATCCCAGAATCGGCGCGTATAATTCACCCCTCCACTTT. Protein: CSARDPRIGAYNSPLHF. J is TRBJ1-6 and V is TRBV20-1, with D uncertain. Germline CDR1 is DFQATT and CDR2 is SNEGSKA (reference sequence). This CDR3 region has 17 residues. V shed 0 bases and J shed 4 bases, with 16 bases lying between them.

The V call is TRBV20-1, the J call TRBJ1-5; TRBD1 matches 10 bases. V lost 4 bases to trimming and J lost 7 bases; unmatched junction nucleotides: 1. Germline assignment: CDR1 DFQATT and CDR2 SNEGSKA (reference sequence). The CDR3 has 12 residues. In DNA, the CDR3 is TGCAGTGCTACGACAGGGGGCCAGCCCCAGCATTTT. Translated: CSATTGGQPQHF.

Remarks on this clonotype: This may stem from a read error, because a much larger clone lies one nucleotide away. The rearrangement joins TRBV4-3 to TRBJ1-2, with a weak D call TRBD1 (5 bases). This CDR3 has 17 residues. Trimming removed 0 bases at V and 4 bases at J, with 18 bases between. Germline V gene lookup returns CDR1 LGHNA and CDR2 YSLEER. This chain's CDR3 is CASSQDSPQGDSYGYTF. CDR3 in DNA: TGCGCCAGCAGCCAAGATAGCCCCCAGGGTGATTCCTATGGCTACACCTTC.

This clonotype has at least ten counts. V gene TRBV4-1 combines with J gene TRBJ2-4, with 9 bases that match TRBD1. This CDR3 has 15 amino acids. Germline V gives CDR1 MGHRA, CDR2 YSYEKL. After removal of 3 bases from V and 5 bases from J, the junction contained 5 bases not matched to a gene. CDR3 region: CASSHVGQGENIQYF. The DNA of the CDR3 is TGCGCCAGCAGCCACGTGGGACAGGGCGAAAACATTCAGTACTTC.

This clonotype was seen more than once but under ten times. CDR3 sequence (DNA): TGCGCCAGCAGCCAGGCGGACAGTCCCTTCGGTAGCACAGATACGCAGTATTTT. This gives the protein CASSQADSPFGSTDTQYF. V gene TRBV4-3 combines with J gene TRBJ2-3; D perhaps matches TRBD1 (6 bases). Germline lookup yields CDR1 LGHNA and CDR2 YSLEER. V lost 3 bases, J lost 0 bases, and 19 bases lay in between. The CDR3 length is 18 residues.

The rearrangement joins TRBV5-6 to TRBJ1-1; D may be TRBD1 (6 bases). The CDR3 extends over 19 amino acids. CDR1 is SGHDT, CDR2 YYEEEE, per germline. Trimming removed 2 bases from V and 0 bases from J, with 23 bases in between. The CDR3 region is CASSFQSDSLVVMNTEAFF. CDR3 nucleotide sequence: TGTGCCAGCAGCTTTCAGTCGGACAGCCTAGTAGTGATGAACACTGAAGCTTTCTTT.

The V gene is TRBV20-1, the J gene TRBJ1-1; D is unresolved. The CDR3 sequence is 11 residues long. V lost 5 bases to trimming and J lost 5 bases, with 9 bases between them. The germline V gene encodes CDR1 DFQATT and CDR2 SNEGSKA (reference sequence). CDR3 protein: CSAQWGTEAFF. The DNA of the CDR3 is TGCAGTGCTCAGTGGGGTACTGAAGCTTTCTTT.